This TCR beta chain was retrieved from a study of identical twins. TCRdb re-called the 5' RACE reads with MiXCR, one entry per CDR3 protein. This table has some 330,000 distinct CDR3 sequences, around 9% appearing once. In every case, the donor was a healthy Caucasian. The sample was naive T cells sorted from blood. This clonotype originated in a woman between 45 and 60 years old in good health.

For the CDR3, the DNA is TGTGCCAGCAGTTACCCCCGTAGAGACACTGAAGCTTTCTTT. Residues: CASSYPRRDTEAFF. This chain uses TRBV6-6 with TRBJ1-1; D is undetermined. Germline CDR1 and CDR2: MNHNY and SVGAGI (reference sequence). Trimming left V 2 bases short and J 3 bases short, with 10 bases between. CDR3 size: 14 residues.